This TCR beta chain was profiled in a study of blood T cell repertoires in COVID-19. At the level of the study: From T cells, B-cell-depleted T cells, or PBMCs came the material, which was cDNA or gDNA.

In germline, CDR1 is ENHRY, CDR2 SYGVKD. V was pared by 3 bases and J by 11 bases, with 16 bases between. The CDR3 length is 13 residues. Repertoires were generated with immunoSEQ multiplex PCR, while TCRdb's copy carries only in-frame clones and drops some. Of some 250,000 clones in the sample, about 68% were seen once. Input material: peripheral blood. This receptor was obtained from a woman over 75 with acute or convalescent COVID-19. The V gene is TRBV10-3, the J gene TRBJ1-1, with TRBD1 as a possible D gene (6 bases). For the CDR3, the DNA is TGTGCCATCAGTGACCCTGACAGGTCCTTGGCTTTCTTT. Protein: CAISDPDRSLAFF.